The T cell receptor beta chain under discussion was sequenced for a study of blood T cell repertoires in COVID-19. Study-wide background: From the United States, Italy and Spain came samples of acute and convalescent COVID-19.

V lost 4 bases to trimming and J lost 5 bases; unmatched junction nucleotides: 0. Germline CDR1 is SGHTA and CDR2 is FQGNSA. This CDR3 spans 12 amino acids. Study members were between about 18 and 89 years old and lived in 25 or so US regions. Sequencing was performed with immunoSEQ multiplex PCR; in TCRdb, only in-frame clones are kept and a portion is missing. Of a few hundred thousand clones in the sample, roughly nine tenths are singletons; the top ten hold about 1.1%. The receptor comes from a man in his thirties or forties who had recovered from COVID-19. Sequences were obtained from PBMCs or T cells enriched from blood (not recorded which). The chain has TRBV7-2 and TRBJ2-3, with 7 bases lining up with TRBD2. CDR3 DNA sequence: TGTGCCAGCAGCTCGGGGGGAGATACGCAGTATTTT. It translates to CASSSGGDTQYF.